The 23 T cell receptor beta chains given below trace back to one sample, sequenced in a study of CD8+CD57+ T cells in acquired aplastic anemia. An expansion of CD8+CD57+ cells by flow cytometry had been shown in patients chosen for sequencing. The template used for profiling TCR beta VDJ and CDR3 was genomic DNA. TCRdb reprocessed the reads with MiXCR, giving one entry per CDR3 protein. The table shows under 200,000 distinct CDR3 sequences, with about 45% occurring only once. The sample consisted of sorted CD4+, CD8+, or CD8+CD57+ T cells (not recorded which) from PBMCs. The receptor source for this set is a human donor with aplastic anemia.

This clonotype was counted at least ten times. V gene TRBV19 combines with J gene TRBJ2-2; D is undetermined. This CDR3 has 14 amino acids. Germline V gene lookup returns CDR1 LNHDA and CDR2 SQIVND (reference sequence). V lost 4 bases, J lost 10 bases, and 16 bases lay in between. The CDR3 here is CASSNRVGDEELFF. The CDR3 nucleotides read TGTGCCAGTAGTAATCGTGTCGGAGATGAGGAGCTGTTTTTT.

The J gene is TRBJ1-6, the V gene TRBV27; D uncertain. The CDR3 is 14 amino acids. In germline, CDR1 is MNHEY, CDR2 SMNVEV (reference sequence). V lost 6 bases to trimming and J lost 7 bases, with 13 bases between them. CDR3 amino acids: CASSSYPDNSPLHF. The CDR3 DNA follows: TGTGCCAGCAGCTCCTATCCCGACAATTCACCCCTCCACTTT.

This clonotype was observed once. The chain couples TRBV7-3 to TRBJ2-2; D is unclear. The germline gives CDR1 SGHTA, CDR2 FQGTGA. The ends were cut back, 6 bases at V and 0 bases at J, with 14 bases in the middle. The CDR3 is 16 amino acids. This CDR3 reads CASSPTMGTNTGELFF. The CDR3 bases are TGTGCCAGCAGTCCTACCATGGGGACGAACACCGGGGAGCTGTTTTTT.

This clonotype came up once. The chain has TRBV10-2 and TRBJ2-7, with TRBD1 identical over 7 bases. V trimming: 7 bases; J trimming: 2 bases; junction bases outside the gene matches: 5. Germline V CDR1 and CDR2: WSHSY, SAAADI. The CDR3 loop spans 13 amino acids. The CDR3: CASNFDRAYEQYF. CDR3 nucleotides: TGCGCCAGCAACTTCGACAGGGCCTACGAGCAGTACTTC.

This clonotype has ten or more counts. J is TRBJ2-7 and V is TRBV5-1; no firm D call. Trimming cost V 0 bases and J 6 bases, with 13 bases left between them. The CDR3 length is 14 residues. The V gene's germline CDR1 is SGHRS and CDR2 YFSETQ. CDR3 in DNA: TGCGCCAGCAGCTTGGCGGCTGGTTCCCCCGAGCAGTACTTC. Encoded protein: CASSLAAGSPEQYF.

The rearrangement uses TRBV7-3 and TRBJ2-1, with TRBD2 matching 11 bases. Unmatched junction bases numbered 7, after V lost 4 bases and J lost 5 bases. CDR3 length: 16 residues. Germline CDR1 reads SGHTA; CDR2 reads FQGTGA. CDR3 DNA: TGTGCCAGCAGCTGGAAGACTAGCGGGGAGGACAATGAGCAGTTCTTC. Protein: CASSWKTSGEDNEQFF.

Turning to this clonotype: A much larger clone lies a single base off, so this may be a read error. In this CDR3 the conserved last residue, phenylalanine or tryptophan, is missing, so a read error is likely. The chain combines TRBV12-3 or TRBV12-4 with TRBJ1-1; D is unresolved. V was cut by 0 bases and J by 6 bases, with 8 bases left in between. The CDR3 has 13 residues. CDR3 DNA sequence: TGTGCCAGCAGTTTAGCCACGGCCTCTGAAGCTTTCTCT. Protein: CASSLATASEAFS.

This clonotype was counted only a few times. A much more abundant neighbour one base away suggests this may be a read error. The chain is built from TRBV6-4 and TRBJ1-2; 7 nucleotides agree with TRBD1. Trimming took 6 bases from V and 8 from J; bases not matched to a gene: 9. CDR1 and CDR2 (germline): MRHNA, SNTAGT. CDR3 length: 13 residues. The DNA for the CDR3 is TGTGCCAGCAGGGACAGGCGGGGAGGAGGCTACACCTTC. Translation: CASRDRRGGGYTF.

By share, this clonotype counts as medium-sized. This chain uses TRBV15 with TRBJ2-5; D unclear. The CDR3 length is 12 residues. The germline V and J ends were trimmed by 1 base and 4 bases, with 4 bases remaining between them. CDR1 is LNHNV and CDR2 is YYDKDF in the germline V gene (reference sequence). CDR3 DNA sequence: TGTGCCACCAGCAGAGGGGGAGAGACCCAGTACTTC. Protein sequence: CATSRGGETQYF.

This clonotype was seen at least ten times. This chain joins TRBV12-3 or TRBV12-4 and TRBJ2-1, with 9 nucleotides matching TRBD1. The CDR3 runs 13 residues. J was trimmed by 6 bases and V by 7 bases; bases with no gene match: 4. This CDR3 is CASNLQGANEQFF. The DNA for the CDR3 is TGTGCCAGCAACTTACAGGGGGCCAATGAGCAGTTCTTC.

This clonotype was detected many times. The chain joins TRBV7-2 to TRBJ2-5; 10 nucleotides align to TRBD2. This CDR3 is 16 amino acids long. The J segment lost 9 bases and the V segment lost 3 bases, leaving 13 bases of the junction unmatched. The germline V gene has CDR1 SGHTA and CDR2 FQGNSA. DNA for the CDR3: TGTGCCAGCAGCTTTGAGCTAGCGGGGGCTCTTAGGGCCCAGTACTTC. Amino acids: CASSFELAGALRAQYF.

This clonotype was picked up many times. The J gene is TRBJ1-1, the V gene TRBV12-3 or TRBV12-4; a weak D match, TRBD1 (5 bases). Trimming pared 2 bases from V and 5 bases from J, leaving 9 bases between. This CDR3 is 13 amino acids long. CDR3 amino acids: CASSLMWTTEAFF. CDR3 coding DNA: TGTGCCAGCAGTTTAATGTGGACAACTGAAGCTTTCTTT.

V is TRBV25-1 and J is TRBJ1-1, with 8 nucleotides matching TRBD1. The germline V gene has CDR1 MGHDK and CDR2 SYGVNS. V shed 5 bases and J 1 base; nucleotides not matched to a gene: 9. This CDR3 is built from 16 residues. CDR3 region: CASSITGTGGNTEAFF. For the CDR3, the DNA is TGTGCCAGCAGTATAACCGGGACAGGAGGGAACACTGAAGCTTTCTTT.

The chain joins TRBV7-8 to TRBJ2-7; a weak D match, TRBD1 (5 bases). The CDR3 extends over 14 amino acids. Germline lookup yields CDR1 SGHVS and CDR2 FQNEAQ. Trimming cost V 5 bases and J 2 bases, with 13 bases left between them. The CDR3 protein is CASSHRTRTYEQYF. DNA of the CDR3: TGTGCCAGCAGCCACCGGACACGGACCTACGAGCAGTACTTC.

The chain joins TRBV5-2 to TRBJ2-2. TRBV5-2 is a pseudogene locus. This CDR3 has 14 amino acids. The DNA of the CDR3 is TGCGCCAGCGAGAGGACGGTGAACACCGGGGAGCTGTTTTTT. Its translation is CASERTVNTGELFF.

The chain recombines TRBV19 with TRBJ1-4; TRBD1 matches 9 bases. In germline, CDR1 is LNHDA, CDR2 SQIVND (reference sequence). The ends lost 5 bases at V and 8 bases at J; junction bases unmatched: 3. The CDR3 is 13 amino acids. The CDR3 loop is CASSSDRGEKLFF. The CDR3 nucleotides are TGTGCCAGTAGTTCGGACAGGGGAGAAAAACTGTTTTTT.

The rearrangement joins TRBV15 to TRBJ1-2; no definite D call. V lost 4 bases, J lost 4 bases, and 10 bases lay in between. The CDR3 is made up of 13 amino acids. Germline-derived CDR1 and CDR2 are LNHNV and YYDKDF (reference sequence). This chain's CDR3 is CATSIIRSYGYTF. The CDR3 DNA follows: TGTGCCACCAGCATTATTAGGAGCTATGGCTACACCTTC.

In its sample, this clonotype was seen a few times. A read error may explain this, as a much larger clone is one base away. The V gene is TRBV7-9, the J gene TRBJ2-7, with a weak D call TRBD2 (6 bases). The CDR3 has 15 residues. The V gene lost 1 base and the J gene lost 3 bases, with 13 bases spanning the gap. The germline gives CDR1 SEHNR, CDR2 FQNEAQ (reference sequence). DNA for the CDR3: TGTGCCAGCAGCTTAGGTGGGGCGGGAATCTACGAGCAGTACGTC. Encoded protein: CASSLGGAGIYEQYV.

About this clonotype: A junction end diverges from the germline sequence, so it may reflect a read error. This CDR3 reads CASSLEQAASYNGQFF. For the CDR3, the DNA is TGCGCCAGCAGCTTGGAGCAGGCCGCCTCCTACAATGGGCAGTTCTTC. The V gene is TRBV5-1, the J gene TRBJ2-1; D gene unclear. The length of the CDR3 is 16 residues. Germline CDR1 is SGHRS and CDR2 is YFSETQ.

This clonotype was picked up many times. V and J are TRBV4-3 and TRBJ1-2; possible D gene TRBD1, 5 bases. The CDR3 totals 16 residues. Germline CDR1 reads LGHNA; CDR2 reads YSLEER. V lost 0 bases to trimming and J lost 4 bases, with 15 bases between them. The DNA of the CDR3 is TGCGCCAGCAGCCAAGATTTCGCAGGGCGGGGCTATGGCTACACCTTC. It is translated as CASSQDFAGRGYGYTF.

The V gene is TRBV5-1, the J gene TRBJ1-1, with D perhaps TRBD1 (6 bases). Between the trimmed V and J ends, which lost 1 base and 5 bases, there was a span of 15 bases. The V gene's germline CDR1 is SGHRS and CDR2 YFSETQ. The CDR3 runs to 15 residues. The CDR3: CASSLSPAGVTEAFF. CDR3 nucleotides: TGCGCCAGCAGCTTGTCGCCGGCAGGGGTGACTGAAGCTTTCTTT.

V usage is TRBV27 and J usage is TRBJ1-3, with 7 bases lining up with TRBD1. The CDR3 is made up of 14 amino acids. V shed 4 bases, J shed 3 bases, and the junction held 3 bases outside the gene matches. Germline CDR1 reads MNHEY; CDR2 reads SMNVEV (reference sequence). The CDR3 region is CASSYRGHGNTIYF. The CDR3 nucleotides read TGTGCCAGCAGTTATAGGGGGCATGGAAACACCATATATTTT.

This clonotype came up many times. V usage is TRBV2 and J usage is TRBJ1-5; D not certain. Germline assignment: CDR1 SNHLY and CDR2 FYNNEI. Trimming cost V 6 bases and J 4 bases, with 19 bases left between them. The CDR3 loop spans 16 amino acids. CDR3 region: CASSSHDRGGNQPQHF. The CDR3 DNA sequence: TGTGCCAGCAGCTCCCACGACCGGGGTGGAAATCAGCCCCAGCATTTT.